The 10 T cell receptor beta chains in this list originate from one sample, sequenced in a study of blood T cell repertoires in COVID-19. Sequencing used immunoSEQ multiplex PCR; TCRdb keeps in-frame clones, though not all of them. In the table there are tens of thousands of clones, 75% to 85% of which are singletons. Material: peripheral blood. These receptors originate from a man older than 75 with acute or convalescent COVID-19.

With respect to this clone: An end of the junction does not agree with germline; a read error may underlie this. V gene TRBV4-1 combines with J gene TRBJ1-3, with 7 bases matching TRBD1. CDR1 is MGHRA, CDR2 YSYEKL, per germline. The CDR3 contains 15 residues. The CDR3 loop reads CASSQMTGSGSTIYF. The CDR3 nucleotides are TGCGCCAGCAGCCAAATGACAGGGAGCGGAAGCACCATATATTTT.

This chain links TRBV10-2 with TRBJ1-2; the match to TRBD1 covers 9 bases. CDR1 and CDR2 (germline): WSHSY, SAAADI. V lost 6 bases and J lost 8; bases outside the gene matches: 10. The CDR3 length is 14 residues. The CDR3 DNA follows: TGCGCCAGCAGCCTAGGGACAGGGAAAGGAGGCTACACCTTC. Protein product: CASSLGTGKGGYTF.

The J gene is TRBJ2-1, the V gene TRBV11-2, with 11 bases fitting TRBD2. Looked up from germline, CDR1 is SGHAT and CDR2 is FQNNGV. The CDR3 is 16 residues long. J lost 5 bases, V lost 0 bases, and 3 bases had no gene match. CDR3 protein: CASSLDSGRADNEQFF. CDR3 sequence (DNA): TGTGCCAGCAGCTTAGATAGCGGGAGGGCCGACAATGAGCAGTTCTTC.

This clone was found a few times. J is TRBJ1-1 and V is TRBV19; TRBD1 aligns across 7 bases. In germline, CDR1 is LNHDA, CDR2 SQIVND (reference sequence). V was pared by 10 bases and J by 4 bases, with 9 bases of the junction left unmatched. This CDR3 is built from 13 residues. The CDR3 region has the DNA TGTGCCACCTCGACAGGGTTAGTCACTGAAGCTTTCTTT. Translated: CATSTGLVTEAFF. Full variable domain (remainder filled in from reference TRBV19 and TRBJ1-1): DGGITQSPKYLFRKEGQNVTLSCEQNLNHDAMYWYRQDPGQGLRLIYYSQIVNDFQKGDIAEGYSVSREKKESFPLTVTSAQKNPTAFYLCATSTGLVTEAFFGQGTRLTVV.

The chain joins TRBV28 to TRBJ1-1, with D perhaps matching TRBD1 (5 bases). V was clipped by 9 bases and J by 1 base, with 6 bases between them. The CDR3 spans 11 residues. Germline V gene data show CDR1 as MDHEN and CDR2 as SYDVKM. CDR3 amino acids: CASQGNTEAFF. In DNA form, the CDR3 reads TGTGCCAGTCAGGGGAACACTGAAGCTTTCTTT.

DNA of the CDR3: TGCGCCAGCAGCTCCACAGGGCTAAGCACAGATACGCAGTATTTT. This sequence encodes CASSSTGLSTDTQYF. The chain joins TRBV5-1 to TRBJ2-3; TRBD1 might be the D (6 bases). In germline, CDR1 is SGHRS, CDR2 YFSETQ. V was shortened by 3 bases and J by 0 bases, with 11 bases between the two germline ends. The CDR3 has 15 amino acids.

The chain recombines TRBV5-1 with TRBJ1-1; possible D gene TRBD1, 6 bases. Trimming cost V 1 base and J 8 bases, with 18 bases left between them. Germline V gene lookup returns CDR1 SGHRS and CDR2 YFSETQ. The CDR3 runs 15 residues. Here the CDR3 reads CASSLSSTGPKEAFF. For the CDR3, the DNA is TGCGCCAGCAGCTTGTCCTCAACAGGGCCGAAAGAAGCTTTCTTT. Full variable domain (remainder filled in from reference TRBV5-1 and TRBJ1-1): KAGVTQTPRYLIKTRGQQVTLSCSPISGHRSVSWYQQTPGQGLQFLFEYFSETQRNKGNFPGRFSGRQFSNSRSEMNVSTLELGDSALYLCASSLSSTGPKEAFFGQGTRLTVV.

The chain links TRBV19 to TRBJ2-3, with a possible D match to TRBD2 (7 bases). The germline V and J ends were trimmed by 5 bases and 6 bases, with 18 bases remaining between them. The germline V gene encodes CDR1 LNHDA and CDR2 SQIVND (reference sequence). This CDR3 comprises 15 residues. The CDR3 sequence is CASSVQRGQVDTQYF. The DNA for the CDR3 is TGTGCCAGTAGTGTCCAGCGGGGACAAGTGGATACGCAGTATTTT.

The V call is TRBV7-2, the J call TRBJ2-1, with 10 bases identical to TRBD1. The germline gives CDR1 SGHTA, CDR2 FQGNSA. CDR3 length equals 17 residues. V trimming: 2 bases; J trimming: 0 bases; junction bases outside the gene matches: 4. The CDR3 nucleotides are TGTGCCAGCAGCTTAAGGCGACAGGGGGCCTCCTACAATGAGCAGTTCTTC. It yields the protein CASSLRRQGASYNEQFF.

The rearrangement joins TRBV3-1 (or the pseudogene TRBV3-2) to TRBJ1-2; a weak D match, TRBD1 (6 bases). CDR1 LGHDT and CDR2 YNNKEL come from the germline V gene (reference sequence). The CDR3 has 15 amino acids. V was trimmed by 1 base and J by 5 bases, leaving 14 bases between them. The CDR3 is CASSQGLDSSYGYTF. DNA of the CDR3: TGTGCCAGCAGCCAAGGACTGGACAGCTCATATGGCTACACCTTC.